This T cell receptor beta chain was identified in a study of cytomegalovirus exposure and HLA in healthy donors. Study information: Early released data had about 85 million unique TCRs, all coming from HLA-typed donors.

The count of this clone is one. Its specificity is unknown. This PCR relied on a set of 60 Vbeta primers and 13 Jbeta primers. Sequenced by immunoSEQ multiplex PCR; TCRdb stores in-frame clones only, minus some. This table holds about 110,000 clones, roughly 78% found once. Donors in the study were healthy people who gave bone marrow. This CDR3 is built from 12 residues. CDR1 MDHEN and CDR2 SYDVKM come from the germline V gene. V was pared by 8 bases and J by 4 bases, with 9 bases between. General observations from the study: Some V segments could not be told apart, so they were left out, TRBV6-2 and TRBV6-3 among them. For TCR beta chains, V- and J-gene trimming was later linked to a missense DCLRE1C variant.

Source material: PBMCs. The rearrangement links TRBV28 to TRBJ1-5; no definite D call. The TCR was taken from a woman in her 40s in good health and CMV-seronegative. CDR3 DNA sequence: TGTGCCAGCGGGTCGGGGAATCAGCCCCAGCATTTT. Translating gives CASGSGNQPQHF. Complete variable domain (other parts from reference TRBV28 and TRBJ1-5): DVKVTQSSRYLVKRTGEKVFLECVQDMDHENMFWYRQDPGLGLRLIYFSYDVKMKEKGDIPEGYSVSREKKERFSLILESASTNQTSMYLCASGSGNQPQHFGDGTRLSIL.